This T cell receptor beta chain was identified during a study of response to subunit inactivated influenza vaccine. Germline V gene lookup returns CDR1 SQVTM and CDR2 ANQGSEA. The CDR3 runs 14 residues. V lost 2 bases and J lost 4; bases outside the gene matches: 2. From the RT-PCR reads, TCRdb called clonotypes with MiXCR, one entry per CDR3 protein. This sample has hundreds of thousands of distinct CDR3 sequences, with approximately 11% found just once. In its sample, this clonotype was seen many times. The same data also contributed to another study, on T cells expressing NK-cell markers. In that study: With UMIs, 5'RACE template switching was used to make TCR beta cDNA.

The source was PBMCs from blood, collected on the day of vaccination. The receptor was derived from a man aged 45-60 years who received an inactivated influenza vaccine. The rearrangement links TRBV29-1 to TRBJ2-3; 11 bases are a match to TRBD2. CDR3 region: CSVEYSGRADTQYF. The CDR3 nucleotides are TGCAGCGTTGAATATAGCGGGAGGGCAGATACGCAGTATTTT.